The rows below give T cell receptor beta chains drawn from one sample of a study of blood T cell repertoires in COVID-19. Data came from immunoSEQ multiplex PCR; TCRdb stores just in-frame clones and leaves some out. The table has around 100,000 clones, approximately 91% seen once. Sequencing input: peripheral blood. The receptors were sampled from a man aged 50-59 years with active COVID-19. The conserved cysteine and the conserved F or W are not part of the CDR3 here. The order of the fields is D gene, J gene, CDR3 length, V gene, CDR3 protein. A D gene is named only where the DNA matches it firmly.

d_gene: .; j_gene: TRBJ2-4; len: 11; v_gene: TRBV15; CDR3aa: ATSEANQNIQY
d_gene: .; j_gene: TRBJ2-3; len: 15; v_gene: TRBV3-1/TRBV3-2; CDR3aa: ASTPDSRQFLTDTQY
d_gene: TRBD2; j_gene: TRBJ2-7; len: 12; v_gene: TRBV7-9; CDR3aa: ASNPSGRTYEQY
d_gene: TRBD1; j_gene: TRBJ1-1; len: 12; v_gene: TRBV18; CDR3aa: ASSPNRGNTEAF
d_gene: .; j_gene: TRBJ1-3; len: 11; v_gene: TRBV6-5; CDR3aa: ASSRTVGNTIY
d_gene: .; j_gene: TRBJ2-5; len: 12; v_gene: TRBV6-6; CDR3aa: ASSYSLGAETQY
d_gene: TRBD2; j_gene: TRBJ2-2; len: 12; v_gene: TRBV30; CDR3aa: AWSGLAATGELF
d_gene: TRBD1; j_gene: TRBJ2-1; len: 11; v_gene: TRBV12-3/TRBV12-4; CDR3aa: ASEQGEYNEQF
d_gene: TRBD1; j_gene: TRBJ2-5; len: 13; v_gene: TRBV5-1; CDR3aa: ASSPYDRDQETQY
d_gene: .; j_gene: TRBJ2-3; len: 11; v_gene: TRBV29-1; CDR3aa: SVVRGSTDTQY
d_gene: .; j_gene: TRBJ2-7; len: 12; v_gene: TRBV3-1/TRBV3-2; CDR3aa: ASRPQGSHHEQY
d_gene: .; j_gene: TRBJ2-1; len: 12; v_gene: TRBV29-1; CDR3aa: SVNRVRENNEQF
d_gene: .; j_gene: TRBJ2-2; len: 17; v_gene: TRBV23-1; CDR3aa: ASSQPRLSGYANTGELF
d_gene: .; j_gene: TRBJ2-5; len: 14; v_gene: TRBV7-9; CDR3aa: ASSLNTGVERETQY
d_gene: TRBD1; j_gene: TRBJ2-3; len: 12; v_gene: TRBV6-6; CDR3aa: ASSKGQGTDTQY
d_gene: TRBD1; j_gene: TRBJ2-2; len: 12; v_gene: TRBV6-5; CDR3aa: ASLDRVDTGELF
d_gene: TRBD2; j_gene: TRBJ2-1; len: 14; v_gene: TRBV11-2; CDR3aa: ASSYTSGSSYNEQF
d_gene: TRBD2; j_gene: TRBJ2-5; len: 13; v_gene: TRBV2; CDR3aa: ASSFLAGGKETQY
d_gene: TRBD2; j_gene: TRBJ2-1; len: 13; v_gene: TRBV7-2; CDR3aa: ASSLKAGALNEQF
d_gene: TRBD2; j_gene: TRBJ2-5; len: 14; v_gene: TRBV7-2; CDR3aa: ASSFSGTSLQETQY
d_gene: TRBD1; j_gene: TRBJ1-2; len: 12; v_gene: TRBV19; CDR3aa: ASNHDRDPYGYT
d_gene: .; j_gene: TRBJ2-3; len: 13; v_gene: TRBV6-2/TRBV6-3; CDR3aa: ASSYWGDGIDTQY
d_gene: .; j_gene: TRBJ2-3; len: 10; v_gene: TRBV24-1; CDR3aa: ATSDSAGTQY
d_gene: .; j_gene: TRBJ1-2; len: 11; v_gene: TRBV4-1; CDR3aa: ASSQLLTYGYT
d_gene: TRBD1; j_gene: TRBJ1-2; len: 12; v_gene: TRBV3-1/TRBV3-2; CDR3aa: ASSSGQVGYGYT
d_gene: .; j_gene: TRBJ1-3; len: 11; v_gene: TRBV3-1/TRBV3-2; CDR3aa: ASSSDYRNTIY
d_gene: .; j_gene: TRBJ2-1; len: 10; v_gene: TRBV7-9; CDR3aa: ASSLSSNEQF
d_gene: TRBD2; j_gene: TRBJ2-1; len: 13; v_gene: TRBV9; CDR3aa: ASSVDLAGAGEQF
d_gene: TRBD1; j_gene: TRBJ2-3; len: 12; v_gene: TRBV25-1; CDR3aa: ASRRGHKADTQY
d_gene: .; j_gene: TRBJ1-4; len: 13; v_gene: TRBV11-1; CDR3aa: ASSGGVRFGEKLF
d_gene: TRBD2; j_gene: TRBJ2-2; len: 14; v_gene: TRBV7-2; CDR3aa: ASSLSPSGHPGELF
d_gene: .; j_gene: TRBJ2-7; len: 12; v_gene: TRBV10-2; CDR3aa: ASGGDRSSYEQY
d_gene: .; j_gene: TRBJ1-1; len: 13; v_gene: TRBV6-5; CDR3aa: ATVIFETPGTEAF
d_gene: .; j_gene: TRBJ2-1; len: 12; v_gene: TRBV11-3; CDR3aa: ASSSSRRRDEQF
d_gene: TRBD1; j_gene: TRBJ2-1; len: 13; v_gene: TRBV7-2; CDR3aa: ASSQTTGVGNEQF
d_gene: .; j_gene: TRBJ2-1; len: 12; v_gene: TRBV6-5; CDR3aa: ASKDRNLLPTQF
d_gene: TRBD1; j_gene: TRBJ2-5; len: 14; v_gene: TRBV5-4; CDR3aa: ASSLSGTGFQETQY
d_gene: .; j_gene: TRBJ1-2; len: 11; v_gene: TRBV6-6; CDR3aa: AGYTHTAGRYT
d_gene: TRBD1; j_gene: TRBJ1-5; len: 14; v_gene: TRBV7-9; CDR3aa: ASSPDGDRLVRPQH
d_gene: .; j_gene: TRBJ2-2; len: 12; v_gene: TRBV7-3; CDR3aa: ASSLGTTGGELF
d_gene: .; j_gene: TRBJ2-2; len: 13; v_gene: TRBV19; CDR3aa: ASSVVVGSTGELF
d_gene: TRBD2; j_gene: TRBJ2-5; len: 12; v_gene: TRBV5-1; CDR3aa: ASSQTSGQETQY
d_gene: .; j_gene: TRBJ2-7; len: 12; v_gene: TRBV7-9; CDR3aa: ASSPDQVSYEQY
d_gene: TRBD2; j_gene: TRBJ2-1; len: 13; v_gene: TRBV3-1/TRBV3-2; CDR3aa: ASSQTSGGAFEQF
d_gene: TRBD2; j_gene: TRBJ2-1; len: 13; v_gene: TRBV5-4; CDR3aa: ASSSTSGIYNEQF
d_gene: .; j_gene: TRBJ2-3; len: 14; v_gene: TRBV5-8; CDR3aa: ASSFITDTSTDTQY